The 30 T cell receptor beta chains listed next were all sequenced from one sample in a study of T cells in Graves' hyperthyroidism and ophthalmopathy. Amplification targeted TCR beta CDR3 regions from RNA transcripts. First-round RT-PCR with HTBI primers amplified the TCR CDR3 region. MiXCR, applied by TCRdb to the multiplex PCR reads, yields one record per CDR3 protein. This table has hundreds of thousands of distinct CDR3 sequences, 20% appearing once. Material: blood. The receptors originated from a man aged 25 to 40 with Graves' ophthalmopathy.

This clonotype was detected only a few times. V gene TRBV10-3 combines with J gene TRBJ2-3; D not resolved. CDR1 is ENHRY and CDR2 is SYGVKD in the germline V gene. V gave up 4 bases and J gave up 5 bases, with 10 bases separating them. This CDR3 is built from 13 residues. CDR3 loop: CAISGKAVDTQYF. In DNA form, the CDR3 reads TGTGCCATCAGTGGGAAGGCAGTAGATACGCAGTATTTT.

The chain carries TRBV29-1 and TRBJ2-7; 12 nucleotides match TRBD1. The length of the CDR3 is 15 residues. V lost 7 bases and J lost 7; bases outside the gene matches: 14. Germline loops: CDR1 SQVTM, CDR2 ANQGSEA. CDR3 coding DNA: TGCAGCGCCGCCCCCGGGACAGGGGGCAGGAGAGAGCAGTACTTC. Translation: CSAAPGTGGRREQYF.

The table lists this clonotype with many counts. This chain links TRBV2 with TRBJ1-2; TRBD1 aligns across 7 bases. V lost 4 bases, J lost 5 bases, and 7 bases stayed unmatched. The CDR3 has 14 amino acids. From germline, CDR1 is SNHLY and CDR2 FYNNEI. The CDR3 DNA reads as TGTGCCAGCAGTGTAGGGGGACAGACTTATGGCTACACCTTC. This sequence encodes CASSVGGQTYGYTF.

Remarks on this clonotype: A much larger clone differs by one base, so this may be a read error. This sequence joins TRBV11-2 and TRBJ2-1, with 9 bases identical to TRBD1. The V gene's germline CDR1 is SGHAT and CDR2 FQNNGV. There are 14 residues in the CDR3. Losses at the gene ends were 8 bases for V and 5 bases for J; bases not matched to a gene: 7. CDR3: CASGSYRGHNEQFF. The DNA for the CDR3 is TGTGCCAGCGGCTCCTACAGGGGGCACAATGAGCAGTTCTTC.

The chain joins TRBV30 to TRBJ2-7; D possibly corresponds to TRBD2 (6 bases). V lost 2 bases and J lost 1, with 12 bases in between. The CDR3 contains 14 residues. Germline-derived CDR1 and CDR2 are GTSNPN and SVGIG (reference sequence). The CDR3 reads CAWSPGLLSYEQYF. The CDR3 region has the DNA TGTGCCTGGAGTCCGGGACTGCTATCCTACGAGCAGTACTTC. The complete variable domain, with remaining parts taken from reference TRBV30 and TRBJ2-7, reads SQTIHQWPATLVQPVGSPLSLECTVEGTSNPNLYWYRQAAGRGLQLLFYSVGIGQISSEVPQNLSASRPQDRQFILSSKKLLLSDSGFYLCAWSPGLLSYEQYFGPGTRLTVT.

The chain employs TRBV15 and TRBJ2-5, with TRBD2 as a possible D gene (5 bases). The CDR3 loop spans 17 amino acids. Germline CDR1 is LNHNV and CDR2 is YYDKDF (reference sequence). V was pared by 3 bases and J by 3 bases, with 20 bases between. CDR3 coding DNA: TGTGCCACCAGCAGGGTTCTCGGAATAGCGACCGAAGAGACCCAGTACTTC. Encoded protein: CATSRVLGIATEETQYF.

This chain uses TRBV30 with TRBJ2-5, with TRBD1 as a possible D gene (5 bases). This CDR3 region has 17 residues. Germline CDR1 is GTSNPN and CDR2 is SVGIG (reference sequence). The ends were cut back, 0 bases at V and 5 bases at J, with 22 bases in the middle. CDR3 nucleotide sequence: TGTGCCTGGAGTGTACGTCGGTCGCAGGGAATATTGGAGACCCAGTACTTC. Translating gives CAWSVRRSQGILETQYF.

Regarding this clonotype: One end of the junction fails to match germline, which may point to a read error. The gene calls are TRBV10-3 and TRBJ2-1, with 7 bases lining up with TRBD2. CDR3 length: 15 amino acids. The germline V gene has CDR1 ENHRY and CDR2 SYGVKD. CDR3 sequence reads: CAISDSSGNYDEQFF. As DNA, the CDR3 is TGTGCCATCAGCGACAGCAGCGGGAACTACGATGAGCAGTTCTTC.

This chain connects TRBV6-1 to TRBJ2-7; 9 bases map to TRBD1. The CDR3 runs to 15 residues. The germline V gene encodes CDR1 MNHNS and CDR2 SASEGT. V was clipped by 6 bases and J by 5 bases; unmatched bases: 11. This chain's CDR3 is CASRDPGQGIHEQYF. CDR3 coding DNA: TGTGCCAGCAGGGATCCGGGACAGGGTATCCACGAGCAGTACTTC.

This clonotype came up many times. The chain employs TRBV6-1 and TRBJ1-2; 8 positions match TRBD1. V trimming: 6 bases; J trimming: 8 bases; junction bases outside the gene matches: 8. This CDR3 region has 13 residues. Per germline, CDR1 MNHNS and CDR2 SASEGT. The CDR3 loop reads CASRLGTGGGYTF. The CDR3 nucleotides read TGTGCCAGCAGACTAGGGACAGGAGGAGGCTACACCTTC.

This clonotype was recorded a few times. The chain carries TRBV24-1 and TRBJ1-2; 7 bases agree with TRBD1. Germline V gene sequence: CDR1 KGHDR, CDR2 SFDVKD. The ends lost 4 bases at V and 8 bases at J; junction bases unmatched: 12. CDR3 length: 15 residues. As DNA, the CDR3 is TGTGCCACCAGTGACCCCGGGACAGCCGATGGCGGCTACACCTTC. It codes for CATSDPGTADGGYTF.

The CDR3 nucleotides are TGTGCCAGCAGTTTACAGCGGGAGGGCCCGACTAATGAGCAGTTCTTC. Protein: CASSLQREGPTNEQFF. The chain has TRBV27 and TRBJ2-1; 10 nucleotides match TRBD2. The CDR3 covers 16 residues. Germline loops: CDR1 MNHEY, CDR2 SMNVEV (reference sequence). V trimming: 2 bases; J trimming: 7 bases; junction bases outside the gene matches: 8.

V and J are TRBV6-2 or TRBV6-3 and TRBJ1-1; D is unresolved. Germline V gene lookup returns CDR1 MNHEY and CDR2 SVGEGT. The CDR3 covers 12 residues. V lost 8 bases and J lost 10, with 17 bases in between. DNA of the CDR3: TGTGCCAGCCAATTGGGAGACCGAAGAGCTTTCTTT. Translation gives CASQLGDRRAFF.

This clonotype was detected ten times or more. The V gene is TRBV7-2, the J gene TRBJ2-7; possible D gene TRBD2, 5 bases. In germline, CDR1 is SGHTA, CDR2 FQGNSA. Trimming stripped 1 base from V and 0 bases from J, with 13 bases between. There are 16 residues in the CDR3. CDR3 in DNA: TGTGCCAGCAGCTTAGGAAAGTTGGGGAGCTCCTACGAGCAGTACTTC. This translates into CASSLGKLGSSYEQYF. Full variable domain (rest looked up from reference TRBV7-2 and TRBJ2-7): GAGVSQSPSNKVTEKGKDVELRCDPISGHTALYWYRQSLGQGLEFLIYFQGNSAPDKSGLPSDRFSAERTGGSVSTLTIQRTQQEDSAVYLCASSLGKLGSSYEQYFGPGTRLTVT.

The chain is built from TRBV20-1 and TRBJ2-7, with D possibly called TRBD1 or TRBD2 (5 bases each). The V end lost 8 bases, the J end lost 2 bases, and 22 bases lay between the germline ends. CDR1 and CDR2 (germline): DFQATT, SNEGSKA (reference sequence). CDR3 size: 15 residues. For the CDR3, the DNA is TGCAGTCTTCCCCTCATGGGACCACCTCCCTACGAGCAGTACTTC. Its protein product is CSLPLMGPPPYEQYF.

This clonotype was seen many times. The chain has TRBV12-3 or TRBV12-4 and TRBJ2-3; possible D gene TRBD2, 6 bases. The CDR3 covers 15 residues. With 5 bases removed from V and 5 bases from J, the gap between germline ends came to 17 bases. This CDR3 is CASSARLVVGDTQYF. CDR3 nucleotides: TGTGCCAGCAGTGCGAGACTAGTCGTTGGAGATACGCAGTATTTT.

V is TRBV19 and J is TRBJ2-2; 9 bases are shared with TRBD1. V shed 10 bases, J shed 6 bases, and the junction held 15 bases outside the gene matches. This CDR3 comprises 16 residues. Germline lookup yields CDR1 LNHDA and CDR2 SQIVND (reference sequence). The CDR3 reads CATKKQGAVKSGELFF. CDR3 nucleotides: TGTGCCACGAAGAAACAGGGGGCTGTTAAGTCCGGGGAGCTGTTTTTT.

This sequence joins TRBV27 and TRBJ1-5; a possible D gene is TRBD1 (6 bases). Germline V CDR1 and CDR2: MNHEY, SMNVEV (reference sequence). V was clipped by 7 bases and J by 0 bases, with 13 bases between them. The CDR3 consists of 15 residues. The CDR3 region has the DNA TGTGCCAGCAATCCGACAGGCTATAGCAATCAGCCCCAGCATTTT. Translated, it gives CASNPTGYSNQPQHF.

This clonotype was counted only a few times. J is TRBJ2-5 and V is TRBV11-2, with TRBD2 identical over 12 bases. There are 14 residues in the CDR3. Germline assignment: CDR1 SGHAT and CDR2 FQNNGV. The V segment lost 6 bases and the J segment 5 bases; nucleotides outside the gene matches: 4. CDR3 nucleotide sequence: TGTGCCAGCAGACTAGCGGGAGGCGGGGAGACCCAGTACTTC. As protein: CASRLAGGGETQYF.

V usage is TRBV27 and J usage is TRBJ2-1, with 13 bases aligning to TRBD2. The CDR3 is 14 residues long. J was trimmed by 9 bases and V by 8 bases; bases with no gene match: 7. The germline gives CDR1 MNHEY, CDR2 SMNVEV (reference sequence). The DNA for the CDR3 is TGTGCCAGCGCTGGGACTAGCGGGACTCGTGAGCAGTTCTTC. Translating it yields CASAGTSGTREQFF.

This clonotype has just a few counts. CDR3 DNA sequence: TGTGCCAGCAGCCCAGTGAGGGGGGCCAACGTCCTGACTTTC. Translated: CASSPVRGANVLTF. The chain employs TRBV7-2 and TRBJ2-6, with D unclear. Germline V lookup: CDR1 SGHTA, CDR2 FQGNSA. The CDR3 totals 14 residues. V was shortened by 5 bases and J by 4 bases, with 9 bases between the two germline ends.

There are many counts of this clonotype. The gene calls are TRBV11-2 and TRBJ2-1; D may be TRBD1 or TRBD2 (5 bases each). CDR3 size: 12 residues. Germline V CDR1 and CDR2: SGHAT, FQNNGV. V lost 5 bases, J lost 6 bases, and 8 bases lay in between. DNA of the CDR3: TGTGCCAGCAGCCCGGGGCCCAATGAGCAGTTCTTC. It yields the protein CASSPGPNEQFF.

The chain combines TRBV19 with TRBJ2-1; D not resolved. Germline values: CDR1 LNHDA, CDR2 SQIVND (reference sequence). The CDR3 is made up of 13 amino acids. The V and J ends lost 1 base and 7 bases respectively, with 8 bases between them. The CDR3 DNA follows: TGTGCCAGTAGTATAGTTGGGCTAAATGAGCAGTTCTTC. It translates to CASSIVGLNEQFF. Complete variable domain (other parts from reference TRBV19 and TRBJ2-1): DGGITQSPKYLFRKEGQNVTLSCEQNLNHDAMYWYRQDPGQGLRLIYYSQIVNDFQKGDIAEGYSVSREKKESFPLTVTSAQKNPTAFYLCASSIVGLNEQFFGPGTRLTVL.

The V and J genes are TRBV6-1 and TRBJ2-1, with unresolved D. Germline CDR1 is MNHNS and CDR2 is SASEGT. Trimming removed 2 bases at V and 12 bases at J, with 11 bases between. There are 12 residues in the CDR3. For the CDR3, the DNA is TGTGCCAGCAGTGAAACGGGCTTTTGGCAGTTCTTC. Translating gives CASSETGFWQFF.

The rearrangement uses TRBV5-1 and TRBJ2-7, with D unclear. The germline V gene encodes CDR1 SGHRS and CDR2 YFSETQ. This CDR3 is built from 13 residues. Trimming took 4 bases from V and 5 from J, leaving 13 bases between them. CDR3 in amino acids: CASSEGRWNEQYF. The CDR3, as DNA: TGCGCCAGCAGCGAAGGACGCTGGAACGAGCAGTACTTC.

This clonotype was seen more than once but under ten times. The J gene is TRBJ2-7, the V gene TRBV9; possibly TRBD1 for D (6 bases). The CDR3 contains 16 residues. Germline V gene sequence: CDR1 SGDLS, CDR2 YYNGEE. V was trimmed by 0 bases and J by 7 bases, leaving 20 bases between them. As DNA, the CDR3 is TGTGCCAGCAGCGTAGGAGTAACAGGGTATACGTGGGAGCAGTACTTC. Translated: CASSVGVTGYTWEQYF.

This clonotype was seen ten or more times. The gene calls are TRBV6-5 and TRBJ2-2; a possible D gene is TRBD2 (5 bases). Trimming pared 2 bases from V and 3 bases from J, leaving 10 bases between. This CDR3 has 15 amino acids. The V gene's germline CDR1 is MNHEY and CDR2 SVGAGI. The CDR3 spells CASSYRRVDTGELFF. In nucleotides, the CDR3 is TGTGCCAGCAGTTACCGGCGGGTCGACACCGGGGAGCTGTTTTTT.

Turning to this clonotype: At one end, the junction sequence differs from germline, possibly due to a read error. The rearrangement joins TRBV28 to TRBJ2-7; no clear D. Per the germline V gene, CDR1 is MDHEN and CDR2 is SYDVKM. CDR3 length: 13 residues. CDR3 sequence (DNA): TGTGCCAACAGTTCCGCCGACATCTACGAGCAGTACTTC. It yields the protein CANSSADIYEQYF.

This clonotype was counted a few times. Sequence at one end of the junction differs from germline and may be a read error. The CDR3 protein is CASSSRGAAEAFF. The CDR3 DNA reads TGTGCCAGCAGCTCCCGAGGGGCAGCTGAGGCTTTCTTT. V usage is TRBV7-2 and J usage is TRBJ1-1; the D gene is possibly TRBD1 (5 bases). Germline CDR1 reads SGHTA; CDR2 reads FQGNSA. CDR3 length equals 13 residues.

There are a few counts of this clonotype. The gene calls are TRBV28 and TRBJ2-7, with D maybe TRBD2 (6 bases). The CDR3 is 14 amino acids. In germline, CDR1 is MDHEN, CDR2 SYDVKM. Trimming took off 6 bases at V and 2 bases at J, with 14 bases between the two ends. The chain's CDR3 is CASSQRVGAYEQYF. The DNA for the CDR3 is TGTGCCAGCAGCCAGCGGGTTGGGGCCTACGAGCAGTACTTC.